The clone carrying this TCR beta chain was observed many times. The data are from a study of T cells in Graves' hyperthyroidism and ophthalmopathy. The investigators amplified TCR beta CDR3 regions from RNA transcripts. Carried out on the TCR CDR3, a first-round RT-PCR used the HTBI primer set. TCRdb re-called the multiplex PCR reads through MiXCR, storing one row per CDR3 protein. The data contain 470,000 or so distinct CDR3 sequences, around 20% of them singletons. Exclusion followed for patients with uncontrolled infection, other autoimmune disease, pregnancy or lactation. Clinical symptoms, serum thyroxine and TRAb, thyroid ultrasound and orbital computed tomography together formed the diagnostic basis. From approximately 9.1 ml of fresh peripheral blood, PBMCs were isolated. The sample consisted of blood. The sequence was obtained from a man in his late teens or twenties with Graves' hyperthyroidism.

Here the CDR3 reads CASSYGTPPRAFF. CDR3 DNA sequence: TGTGCCAGCAGTTACGGGACTCCCCCCCGAGCTTTCTTT. V gene TRBV6-2 or TRBV6-3 combines with J gene TRBJ1-1, with D perhaps matching TRBD1 (5 bases). Trimming took off 2 bases at V and 10 bases at J, with 14 bases between the two ends. The CDR3 consists of 13 residues. The germline gives CDR1 MNHEY, CDR2 SVGEGT.